This T cell receptor beta chain was identified in a study of blood T cell repertoires in COVID-19. Study-level background: Samples representing acute and convalescent COVID-19 were sourced from the United States, Italy and Spain.

Residents of 24 US areas, aged about 18 to 95 years, made up the participants. Measured with immunoSEQ multiplex PCR; TCRdb has only the in-frame clones, and not every one. The sample holds about 180,000 clones, roughly 88% seen once. The CDR3 runs 12 residues. Trimming pared 1 base from V and 5 bases from J, leaving 5 bases between. Material for sequencing was PBMCs or T cells enriched from blood (not recorded which). This sequence was found in a woman aged 30 to 39 who had recovered from COVID-19. The chain recombines TRBV12-3 or TRBV12-4 with TRBJ1-2; no clear D gene. CDR3 DNA: TGTGCCAGCAGTTTAGGTCGGTATGGCTACACCTTC. This sequence encodes CASSLGRYGYTF.